This TCR beta chain appears in the sequencing data of a study of identical twins. Whole-study results and caveats: Twins' surplus sharing was weaker for beta out-of-frame sequences. Out-of-frame alpha sequences common to twins exhibited a surplus of low generation probability. With abundant cord blood beta clonotypes, insertions were fewer; memory repertoires showed no such pattern.

Note on this clonotype: Its antigen is as yet unknown.

TCRdb redid the calling of the 5' RACE reads with MiXCR, one entry per CDR3 protein. The repertoire holds 1.5 million to 2 million distinct CDR3 sequences, with 25% to 35% as singletons. CDR3 length: 15 amino acids. Looked up from germline, CDR1 is SEHNR and CDR2 is FQNEAQ (reference sequence). The V end was cut by 5 bases, the J end by 1 base, with 12 bases between. The J gene is TRBJ1-5, the V gene TRBV7-9; D possibly corresponds to TRBD1 (6 bases). The specimen sequenced was cord blood. The origin of this receptor is a newborn girl in good health. Written as DNA, the CDR3 is TGTGCCAGCAGCAAACAGGGTAGGAGCAATCAGCCCCAGCATTTT. It translates to CASSKQGRSNQPQHF.